The present TCR beta chain was sequenced within a study of T cells after yellow fever vaccination. Study outcomes and limitations: Peak timing came faster in the weaker secondary response, day 5 versus 15.

One entry per CDR3 protein results from TCRdb running MiXCR on the 5' RACE reads. Found here are about 120,000 distinct CDR3 sequences, more than 7.5% of them singletons; the top ten hold roughly 43%. This clonotype has a count of ten or more. The target antigen is unknown. Trimming stripped 4 bases from V and 1 base from J, with 13 bases between. CDR1 ENHRY and CDR2 SYGVKD come from the germline V gene. CDR3 length: 15 amino acids. The source material was CD8+ T cells sorted from PBMCs, sampled on the day of the yellow fever booster vaccination. This clonotype was sampled from a man aged 18 to 35 who received the YFV17D yellow fever vaccine. This chain uses TRBV10-3 with TRBJ1-1, with a possible D match to TRBD1 (6 bases). The CDR3 region has the DNA TGTGCCATCAGTGCCCCGGGGACACGGAACACTGAAGCTTTCTTT. It encodes CAISAPGTRNTEAFF.